This TCR beta chain originates from a study of CD8 T cells in Susac syndrome. A quantity of about 0.5 to 1 ug RNA underwent reverse transcription using random hexamers. TCRdb fed the immunoSEQ multiplex PCR reads into MiXCR, producing one record per CDR3 protein. The table lists some 200,000 distinct CDR3 sequences, about 94% of them singletons. V was shortened by 4 bases and J by 3 bases, with 9 bases between the two germline ends. CDR1 and CDR2 (germline): SGHDN, FVKESK. This CDR3 has 14 residues. This TCR was recovered from a human donor with Susac syndrome. The sample taken for sequencing was CD4+ T cells from PBMCs. V gene TRBV14 combines with J gene TRBJ2-2, with D possibly being TRBD1 (6 bases). CDR3 nucleotide sequence: TGTGCCAGCAGCCGGAACAGGGACACCGGGGAGCTGTTTTTT. This gives the protein CASSRNRDTGELFF.